These 30 T cell receptor beta chains originate from one sample sequenced in a study of molecular identifiers for immune sequencing clone quantification. TCRdb re-derived calls from the PCR reads in MiXCR, one entry per CDR3 protein. Of some 680,000 distinct CDR3 sequences listed, 25% were seen once; the top ten hold 0.78%. Sequencing was carried out using naive CD8+ T cells from blood, with Jurkat cell RNA spiked in. Stated subset: FACS-sorted CD8+CD4-CCR7+CD45RA+ naive T cells. The origin of the receptors is a human donor in good health. Some libraries in this study had Jurkat cell RNA spiked in.

This clonotype was counted a few times. J is TRBJ2-7 and V is TRBV12-3 or TRBV12-4, with 9 bases that match TRBD1. V lost 6 bases and J lost 5; bases outside the gene matches: 5. The CDR3 is made up of 13 amino acids. The CDR3 region is CASSGQGFDEQYF. For the CDR3, the DNA is TGTGCCAGCAGCGGACAGGGGTTCGACGAGCAGTACTTC.

The chain recombines TRBV6-6 with TRBJ1-1; no clear D gene. The CDR3 consists of 13 residues. Per germline, CDR1 MNHNY and CDR2 SVGAGI (reference sequence). The V and J ends lost 7 bases and 10 bases respectively, with 19 bases between them. For the CDR3, the DNA is TGTGCCAGCATACCAAACCCGGTCGGTGTAGCTTTCTTT. Translation: CASIPNPVGVAFF.

There are many counts of this clonotype. V gene TRBV7-9 combines with J gene TRBJ2-7; TRBD2 matches at 13 bases. This CDR3 spans 15 amino acids. The V gene's germline CDR1 is SEHNR and CDR2 FQNEAQ (reference sequence). The V segment lost 5 bases and the J segment 5 bases; nucleotides outside the gene matches: 6. The CDR3 sequence: CASSLTSGGADEQYF. As DNA, the CDR3 is TGTGCCAGCAGCCTCACTAGCGGGGGGGCCGACGAGCAGTACTTC.

This clonotype showed up just a few times. The gene calls are TRBV5-8 and TRBJ2-4, with TRBD1 identical over 9 bases. CDR3 length equals 16 residues. V dropped 2 bases and J dropped 3; count of bases not matched to a gene: 6. Germline V gives CDR1 SGHTS, CDR2 YDEGEE. This CDR3 is CASSLTTGGGKNIQYF. The CDR3 nucleotides read TGTGCCAGCAGCTTAACGACAGGGGGTGGCAAAAACATTCAGTACTTC.

This clonotype was recorded at least ten times. The V gene is TRBV7-9, the J gene TRBJ2-2; unclear D gene. Trimming shortened V by 6 bases and J by 6 bases, and 14 bases separated the two germline ends. The germline V gene encodes CDR1 SEHNR and CDR2 FQNEAQ (reference sequence). The CDR3 is made up of 14 amino acids. The CDR3 reads CASRPSTPPGELFF. The CDR3 region has the DNA TGTGCCAGCAGACCTAGTACACCACCCGGGGAGCTGTTTTTT. The whole variable domain, remainder taken from reference TRBV7-9 and TRBJ2-2, is DTGVSQNPRHKITKRGQNVTFRCDPISEHNRLYWYRQTLGQGPEFLTYFQNEAQLEKSRLLSDRFSAERPKGSFSTLEIQRTEQGDSAMYLCASRPSTPPGELFFGEGSRLTVL.

This rearrangement joins TRBV19 to TRBJ1-1, with 9 bases identical to TRBD1. The CDR3 is made up of 17 amino acids. V gave up 2 bases and J gave up 0 bases; unmatched junction bases: 7. The germline V gene encodes CDR1 LNHDA and CDR2 SQIVND (reference sequence). The CDR3 spells CASSITDRGYVNTEAFF. The CDR3 DNA reads as TGTGCCAGTAGTATAACCGACAGGGGGTACGTGAACACTGAAGCTTTCTTT.

This chain links TRBV19 with TRBJ1-2, with 7 positions matching TRBD1. The CDR3 extends over 15 amino acids. V lost 7 bases to trimming and J lost 5 bases; unmatched junction nucleotides: 13. The germline CDR1 and CDR2 sequences are LNHDA and SQIVND (reference sequence). CDR3 sequence reads: CASILSSRTGYGYTF. The CDR3, as DNA: TGTGCCAGTATTCTTTCATCCAGGACAGGTTATGGCTACACCTTC. Filled out from reference TRBV19 and TRBJ1-2, the complete variable domain reads DGGITQSPKYLFRKEGQNVTLSCEQNLNHDAMYWYRQDPGQGLRLIYYSQIVNDFQKGDIAEGYSVSREKKESFPLTVTSAQKNPTAFYLCASILSSRTGYGYTFGSGTRLTVV.

The chain carries TRBV13 and TRBJ2-7; 8 nucleotides match TRBD2. Germline-derived CDR1 and CDR2 are PRHDT and FYEKMQ (reference sequence). The trim removed 5 bases at V and 7 bases at J, leaving 7 bases unmatched. The CDR3 covers 13 residues. The CDR3 sequence: CASSPKVAGEQYF. The CDR3 bases are TGTGCCAGCAGCCCCAAAGTAGCGGGAGAGCAGTACTTC.

Ten or more counts support this clonotype. V and J are TRBV5-1 and TRBJ1-1, with D possibly matching TRBD1 (6 bases). Germline V gene data show CDR1 as SGHRS and CDR2 as YFSETQ. Trimming took 4 bases from V and 1 from J, leaving 14 bases between them. The CDR3 loop spans 15 amino acids. CDR3 loop: CASSRAGGQNTEAFF. CDR3 nucleotide sequence: TGCGCCAGCAGCCGTGCCGGGGGCCAGAACACTGAAGCTTTCTTT.

Points on this clonotype: Since a much larger clone is just one base distant, this may be a read error. The V gene is TRBV19, the J gene TRBJ2-7, with a possible D match to TRBD2 (5 bases). The CDR3 loop spans 13 amino acids. Germline V gene sequence: CDR1 LNHDA, CDR2 SQIVND (reference sequence). CDR3 DNA sequence: TGTGCCAATAGTCCAAGGACTCGGGATGAGCAGTACTTC. This sequence encodes CANSPRTRDEQYF.

With regard to this clonotype: A junction end diverges from the germline sequence, so it may reflect a read error. V usage is TRBV19 and J usage is TRBJ2-3; D possibly corresponds to TRBD2 (6 bases). This CDR3 spans 15 amino acids. CDR1 is LNHDA, CDR2 SQIVND, per germline (reference sequence). The CDR3 DNA is TGTGCCAGTGGTATAGGGACGGGACTCACAGATACGCAGTATTTT. Translated: CASGIGTGLTDTQYF.

This clonotype has a handful of counts. A read error may explain this, as a much larger clone is one base away. The V call is TRBV13, the J call TRBJ2-3; a weak D match, TRBD1 (5 bases). The CDR3 runs to 15 residues. Germline CDR1 PRHDT, CDR2 FYEKMQ (reference sequence). CDR3 DNA: TGTGCCAGCAGCTTGTACGGCAGTAACACAGGTACGCAGTATTTT. Translation: CASSLYGSNTGTQYF.

The chain couples TRBV19 to TRBJ1-4; 11 bases map to TRBD1. The CDR3 has 15 amino acids. The V gene's germline CDR1 is LNHDA and CDR2 SQIVND (reference sequence). V lost 10 bases, J lost 3 bases, and 7 bases stayed unmatched. CDR3 coding DNA: TGTGCCACCGGACAGGGGGCGCGATCTAATGAAAAACTGTTTTTT. Translation gives CATGQGARSNEKLFF.

The rearrangement links TRBV7-3 to TRBJ2-2; maybe TRBD1 (6 bases). Germline V gene lookup returns CDR1 SGHTA and CDR2 FQGTGA. The CDR3 is 14 amino acids. Trimming left V 3 bases short and J 4 bases short, with 9 bases between. The CDR3: CASSFGQSTGELFF. The CDR3 coding sequence is TGTGCCAGCAGCTTCGGACAGAGCACCGGGGAGCTGTTTTTT.

This clonotype was seen only once. The germline gene is not matched at one end of the junction; a read error may be the cause. The V and J genes are TRBV5-1 and TRBJ2-5; D uncertain. The CDR3 contains 11 residues. Germline V gene lookup returns CDR1 SGHRS and CDR2 YFSETQ. The CDR3 region has the DNA TGCGTCAGCAGGACCCAGGAGCCCCAGTACTTC. It specifies CVSRTQEPQYF.

The chain carries TRBV19 and TRBJ2-7; 8 positions match TRBD1. J gave up 0 bases and V 5 bases, and 6 bases lay outside the gene matches. This CDR3 is built from 15 residues. Germline V gene sequence: CDR1 LNHDA, CDR2 SQIVND (reference sequence). The CDR3 sequence is CASSAGQGISYEQYF. CDR3 nucleotide sequence: TGTGCCAGTAGTGCCGGACAGGGAATCTCCTACGAGCAGTACTTC.

V gene TRBV28 combines with J gene TRBJ2-7, with 7 bases matching TRBD2. V shed 7 bases and J 2 bases; nucleotides not matched to a gene: 11. The germline V gene encodes CDR1 MDHEN and CDR2 SYDVKM. This CDR3 is built from 15 residues. CDR3 amino acids: CASTPSPSGPYEQYF. The CDR3 nucleotides read TGTGCCAGCACCCCAAGCCCTAGCGGCCCCTACGAGCAGTACTTC. Drawing the rest from reference TRBV28 and TRBJ2-7, the complete variable domain is DVKVTQSSRYLVKRTGEKVFLECVQDMDHENMFWYRQDPGLGLRLIYFSYDVKMKEKGDIPEGYSVSREKKERFSLILESASTNQTSMYLCASTPSPSGPYEQYFGPGTRLTVT.

This clonotype appeared many times. CDR3 in DNA: TGTGCCAGCAGTTCCCAGGGGGCGGTTAATGAAAAACTGTTTTTT. Amino acid sequence: CASSSQGAVNEKLFF. The rearrangement uses TRBV28 and TRBJ1-4, with 8 bases matching TRBD1. There are 15 residues in the CDR3. J lost 4 bases, V lost 4 bases, and 5 bases had no gene match. Germline V gene sequence: CDR1 MDHEN, CDR2 SYDVKM. Variable domain in full (rest from reference TRBV28 and TRBJ1-4): DVKVTQSSRYLVKRTGEKVFLECVQDMDHENMFWYRQDPGLGLRLIYFSYDVKMKEKGDIPEGYSVSREKKERFSLILESASTNQTSMYLCASSSQGAVNEKLFFGSGTQLSVL.

This clonotype was counted a few times. V is TRBV4-3 and J is TRBJ2-4; D is uncertain. Trimming removed 0 bases at V and 3 bases at J, with 12 bases between. This CDR3 comprises 16 residues. Germline values: CDR1 LGHNA, CDR2 YSLEER. The CDR3 coding sequence is TGCGCCAGCAGCCAAGATCTAGGTTCAGGCAAAAACATTCAGTACTTC. Translating it yields CASSQDLGSGKNIQYF.

Details on this clonotype: A much larger clone is a single base away; this may be a read error. The chain has TRBV27 and TRBJ1-6, with TRBD1 identical over 9 bases. This CDR3 has 14 amino acids. Germline CDR1 MNHEY, CDR2 SMNVEV (reference sequence). V shed 7 bases, J shed 14 bases, and the junction held 12 bases outside the gene matches. The DNA of the CDR3 is TGTGCCAGCACGGAGGGACAGGGCGTTGTAGCCCTCCACTTT. It translates to CASTEGQGVVALHF.

This clonotype was recorded at least ten times. V gene TRBV30 combines with J gene TRBJ1-1, with 7 bases aligning to TRBD1. This CDR3 is 14 amino acids long. J lost 0 bases, V lost 2 bases, and 3 bases had no gene match. Per the germline V gene, CDR1 is GTSNPN and CDR2 is SVGIG (reference sequence). The DNA for the CDR3 is TGTGCCTGGAGTTGGGGACAGATGAACACTGAAGCTTTCTTT. Amino acid sequence: CAWSWGQMNTEAFF.

This clonotype was counted a single time. A much larger clone differs by one base, so this may be a read error. J is TRBJ2-7 and V is TRBV27; D not certain. Looked up from germline, CDR1 is MNHEY and CDR2 is SMNVEV (reference sequence). The CDR3 consists of 14 residues. The CDR3 DNA sequence: TGTGCCAGCAGTTTGCAAGGTACTCTGTACGAGCAGCACTTC. It encodes CASSLQGTLYEQHF.

V and J are TRBV19 and TRBJ2-1; unclear D gene. V shed 2 bases and J shed 10 bases, with 18 bases lying between them. The V gene's germline CDR1 is LNHDA and CDR2 SQIVND (reference sequence). This CDR3 region has 15 residues. The CDR3 region is CASSIMGNGGEEQFF. In nucleotides, the CDR3 is TGTGCCAGTAGTATAATGGGGAATGGTGGTGAGGAGCAGTTCTTC.

In regard to this clonotype: The junction differs from germline at one of its ends, possibly a read error. The rearrangement uses TRBV24-1 and TRBJ2-1; no firm D call. Germline loops: CDR1 KGHDR, CDR2 SFDVKD. The length of the CDR3 is 15 residues. CDR3 protein: CATGDVDRSGNEQFF. As DNA, the CDR3 is TGTGCCACCGGTGACGTTGACCGGAGTGGTAATGAGCAGTTCTTC.

In its sample, this clonotype was seen a few times. The chain joins TRBV20-1 to TRBJ2-3; TRBD1 might be the D (6 bases). The CDR3 is made up of 14 amino acids. Between the trimmed V and J ends, which lost 6 bases and 0 bases, there was a span of 13 bases. CDR1 DFQATT and CDR2 SNEGSKA come from the germline V gene (reference sequence). The CDR3 sequence: CSAVHRESTDTQYF. Written as DNA, the CDR3 is TGCAGTGCGGTCCACAGGGAAAGCACAGATACGCAGTATTTT.

There are a few counts of this clonotype. J is TRBJ2-5 and V is TRBV27, with TRBD1 identical over 9 bases. The trim removed 1 base at V and 1 base at J, leaving 4 bases unmatched. CDR1 MNHEY and CDR2 SMNVEV come from the germline V gene (reference sequence). The CDR3 has 16 amino acids. Written as DNA, the CDR3 is TGTGCCAGCAGTTTATTGGGGACAGGGAGCCAAGAGACCCAGTACTTC. This encodes CASSLLGTGSQETQYF.

In its sample, this clonotype was seen many times. The chain is built from TRBV20-1 and TRBJ2-3, with D possibly matching TRBD2 (6 bases). The CDR3 extends over 13 amino acids. V was cut by 4 bases and J by 8 bases, with 16 bases left in between. The germline CDR1 and CDR2 sequences are DFQATT and SNEGSKA (reference sequence). The CDR3 region is CSATAEGIGTQYF. In DNA, the CDR3 is TGCAGTGCTACCGCGGAGGGGATAGGTACGCAGTATTTT.

The table lists this clonotype with a few counts. The CDR3 region has the DNA TGTGCCAGCAGGATGACAGGGGGTCCTTATAGCAATCAGCCCCAGCATTTT. Translation: CASRMTGGPYSNQPQHF. The chain combines TRBV27 with TRBJ1-5, with 9 bases aligning to TRBD1. CDR1 and CDR2 (germline): MNHEY, SMNVEV (reference sequence). The CDR3 contains 17 residues. Trimming removed 6 bases from V and 0 bases from J; junction bases left unmatched: 9.

The V gene is TRBV3-1, the J gene TRBJ1-1; the match to TRBD1 covers 7 bases. From germline, CDR1 is LGHDT and CDR2 YNNKEL (reference sequence). With 4 bases clipped from V and 7 bases from J, the junction kept 12 bases outside the gene matches. The CDR3 runs 15 residues. Here the CDR3 DNA reads TGTGCCAGCAGCCGAAAAACAGGGGTCTGGGGTGAAGCTTTCTTT. It is translated as CASSRKTGVWGEAFF.

This clonotype was counted a few times. The chain has TRBV2 and TRBJ2-1; 7 nucleotides match TRBD1. The CDR3 contains 16 residues. The germline V gene has CDR1 SNHLY and CDR2 FYNNEI. With 0 bases clipped from V and 6 bases from J, the junction kept 8 bases outside the gene matches. CDR3 sequence reads: CASSEAWDRKSNEQFF. For the CDR3, the DNA is TGTGCCAGCAGTGAAGCTTGGGACAGAAAAAGCAATGAGCAGTTCTTC. The complete variable domain, with remaining parts taken from reference TRBV2 and TRBJ2-1, reads EPEVTQTPSHQVTQMGQEVILRCVPISNHLYFYWYRQILGQKVEFLVSFYNNEISEKSEIFDDQFSVERPDGSNFTLKIRSTKLEDSAMYFCASSEAWDRKSNEQFFGPGTRLTVL.